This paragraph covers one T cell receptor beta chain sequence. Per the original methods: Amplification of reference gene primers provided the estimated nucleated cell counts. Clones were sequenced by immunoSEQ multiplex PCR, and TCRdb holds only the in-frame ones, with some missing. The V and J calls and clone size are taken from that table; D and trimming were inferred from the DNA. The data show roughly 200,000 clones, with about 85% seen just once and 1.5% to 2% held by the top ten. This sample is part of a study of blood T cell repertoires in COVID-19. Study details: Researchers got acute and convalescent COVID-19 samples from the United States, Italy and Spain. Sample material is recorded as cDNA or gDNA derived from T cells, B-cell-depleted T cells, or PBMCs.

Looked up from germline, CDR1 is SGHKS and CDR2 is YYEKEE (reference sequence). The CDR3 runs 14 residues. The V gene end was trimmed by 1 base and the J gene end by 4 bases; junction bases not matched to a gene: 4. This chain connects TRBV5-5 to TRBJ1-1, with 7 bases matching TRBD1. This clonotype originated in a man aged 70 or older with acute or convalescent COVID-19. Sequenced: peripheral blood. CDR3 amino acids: CASSLTQGGTEAFF. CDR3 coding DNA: TGTGCCAGCAGCTTGACCCAGGGGGGCACTGAAGCTTTCTTT. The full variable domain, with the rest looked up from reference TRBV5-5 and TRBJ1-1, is DAGVTQSPTHLIKTRGQQVTLRCSPISGHKSVSWYQQVLGQGPQFIFQYYEKEERGRGNFPDRFSARQFPNYSSELNVNALLLGDSALYLCASSLTQGGTEAFFGQGTRLTVV.